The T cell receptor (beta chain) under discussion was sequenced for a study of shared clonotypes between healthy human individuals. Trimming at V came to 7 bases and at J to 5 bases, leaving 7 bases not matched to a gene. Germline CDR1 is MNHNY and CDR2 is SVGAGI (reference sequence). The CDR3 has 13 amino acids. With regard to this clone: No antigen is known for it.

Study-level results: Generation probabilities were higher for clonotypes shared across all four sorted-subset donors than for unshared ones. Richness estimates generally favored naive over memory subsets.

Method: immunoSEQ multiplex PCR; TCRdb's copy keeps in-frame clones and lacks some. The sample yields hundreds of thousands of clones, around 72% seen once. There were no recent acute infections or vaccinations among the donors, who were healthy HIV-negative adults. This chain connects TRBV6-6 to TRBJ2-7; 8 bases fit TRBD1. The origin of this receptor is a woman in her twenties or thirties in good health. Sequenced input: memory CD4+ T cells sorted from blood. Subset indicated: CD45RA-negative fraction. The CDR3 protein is CASTFGQGDEQYF. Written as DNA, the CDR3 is TGTGCCAGCACTTTCGGACAGGGAGACGAGCAGTACTTC.